This T cell receptor beta chain came from a study of control samples from healthy donors and cancer patients. This CDR3 is 14 amino acids long. V shed 3 bases and J shed 7 bases, with 15 bases lying between them. Germline CDR1 reads SGHVS; CDR2 reads FQNEAQ. Assay: immunoSEQ multiplex PCR; the TCRdb copy retains only in-frame clones and omits some. Here the sample spans around 100,000 clones, roughly 90% being singletons. This clonotype was obtained from a human donor in good health. The donor label of this sample is uncertain. Sequencing used blood. The rearrangement uses TRBV7-8 and TRBJ1-1, with D maybe TRBD1 (5 bases). The CDR3 sequence is CASSFSERGGEAFF. The CDR3 bases are TGTGCCAGCAGCTTCTCCGAGAGGGGAGGTGAAGCTTTCTTT.